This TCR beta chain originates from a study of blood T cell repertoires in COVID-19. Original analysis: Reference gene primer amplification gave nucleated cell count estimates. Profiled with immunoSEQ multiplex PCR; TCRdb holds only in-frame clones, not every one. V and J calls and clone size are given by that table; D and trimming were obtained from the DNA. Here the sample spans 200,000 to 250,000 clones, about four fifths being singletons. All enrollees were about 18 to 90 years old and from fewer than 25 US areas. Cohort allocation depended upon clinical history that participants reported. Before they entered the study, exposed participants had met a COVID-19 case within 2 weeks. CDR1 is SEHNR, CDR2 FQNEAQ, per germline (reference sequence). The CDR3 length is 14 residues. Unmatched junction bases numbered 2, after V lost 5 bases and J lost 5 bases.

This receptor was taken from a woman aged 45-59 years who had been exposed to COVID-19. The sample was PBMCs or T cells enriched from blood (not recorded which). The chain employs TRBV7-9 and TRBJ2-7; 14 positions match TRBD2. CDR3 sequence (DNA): TGTGCCAGCAGCCGGACTAGCGGGGGGCACGAGCAGTACTTC. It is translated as CASSRTSGGHEQYF.